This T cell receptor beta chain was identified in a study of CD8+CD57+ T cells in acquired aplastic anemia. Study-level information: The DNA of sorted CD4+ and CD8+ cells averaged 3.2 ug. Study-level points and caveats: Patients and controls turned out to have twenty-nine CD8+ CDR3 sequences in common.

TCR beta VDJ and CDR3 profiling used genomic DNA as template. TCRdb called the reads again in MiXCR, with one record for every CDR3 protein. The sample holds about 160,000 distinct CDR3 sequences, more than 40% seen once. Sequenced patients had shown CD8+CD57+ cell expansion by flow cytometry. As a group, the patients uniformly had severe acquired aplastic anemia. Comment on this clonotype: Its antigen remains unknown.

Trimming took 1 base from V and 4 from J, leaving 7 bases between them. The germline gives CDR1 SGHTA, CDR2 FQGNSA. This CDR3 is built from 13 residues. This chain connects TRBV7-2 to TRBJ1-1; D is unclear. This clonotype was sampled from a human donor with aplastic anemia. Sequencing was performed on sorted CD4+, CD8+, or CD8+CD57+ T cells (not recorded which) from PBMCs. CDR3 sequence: CASSLDQTTEAFF. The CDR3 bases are TGTGCCAGCAGCTTAGATCAGACCACTGAAGCTTTCTTT.